These 27 T cell receptor beta chains were all obtained from the same sample, sequenced in a study of OX40 agonist ivuxolimab in advanced cancers. Sequenced by immunoSEQ multiplex PCR; TCRdb stores in-frame clones only, minus some. This table has under 75,000 clones, around 81% appearing once. The sample in question was CD4+ or CD8+ T cells sorted from blood, obtained in a trial of the OX40 agonist ivuxolimab. The origin of the receptors is an adult with an advanced solid tumor such as melanoma, head and neck, liver or kidney cancer.

This clone showed up just a few times. The rearrangement uses TRBV19 and TRBJ1-5; 8 bases are a match to TRBD1. Germline loops: CDR1 LNHDA, CDR2 SQIVND (reference sequence). The CDR3 covers 13 residues. With 8 bases clipped from V and 6 bases from J, the junction kept 6 bases outside the gene matches. This CDR3 is CASQDRAGQPQHF. Written as DNA, the CDR3 is TGTGCCAGTCAGGACAGGGCCGGTCAGCCCCAGCATTTT.

J is TRBJ2-7 and V is TRBV10-3; either TRBD1 or TRBD2 may supply D (5 bases each). V was shortened by 0 bases and J by 2 bases, with 8 bases between the two germline ends. Germline V lookup: CDR1 ENHRY, CDR2 SYGVKD. There are 14 residues in the CDR3. The CDR3 is CAISESGATYEQYF. For the CDR3, the DNA is TGTGCCATCAGTGAGTCCGGGGCAACCTACGAGCAGTACTTC.

This sequence joins TRBV6-1 and TRBJ2-6; D gene unclear. The CDR3 sequence is 14 residues long. V dropped 4 bases and J dropped 1 base, with 5 bases sitting between them. The germline V gene encodes CDR1 MNHNS and CDR2 SASEGT. The CDR3 bases are TGTGCCAGCAGTGGGCAGTCTGGGGCCAACGTCCTGACTTTC. Encoded protein: CASSGQSGANVLTF.

A few counts support this clone. The chain is built from TRBV27 and TRBJ2-5; 7 positions agree with TRBD1. With V trimmed by 2 bases and J by 2 bases, 5 bases remained unmatched. CDR1 MNHEY and CDR2 SMNVEV come from the germline V gene (reference sequence). This CDR3 is 15 amino acids long. This CDR3 is CASSLMGTVQETQYF. The CDR3 coding sequence is TGTGCCAGCAGTTTAATGGGGACAGTTCAAGAGACCCAGTACTTC.

The chain uses TRBV19 and TRBJ1-3; the D is unclear. With 8 bases removed from V and 0 bases from J, the gap between germline ends came to 11 bases. Germline V lookup: CDR1 LNHDA, CDR2 SQIVND (reference sequence). The length of the CDR3 is 14 residues. CDR3 in DNA: TGTGCCAGTGCCGAACAATTCTCTGGAAACACCATATATTTT. This sequence encodes CASAEQFSGNTIYF.

V is TRBV6-4 and J is TRBJ1-5, with D possibly TRBD1 on 6 matching bases. The CDR3 runs 13 residues. Germline values: CDR1 MRHNA, CDR2 SNTAGT. The V end was cut by 3 bases, the J end by 6 bases, with 9 bases between. Written as DNA, the CDR3 is TGTGCCAGCAGTGAGGGAGGGGGTCAGCCCCAGCATTTT. Translation gives CASSEGGGQPQHF.

For the CDR3, the DNA is TGTGCCAGCAGCGTAGATGGGCAGGGCACTTCACCCCTCCACTTT. Its translation is CASSVDGQGTSPLHF. V usage is TRBV9 and J usage is TRBJ1-6, with D possibly being TRBD1 (5 bases). CDR1 and CDR2 from the germline V gene are SGDLS and YYNGEE. Trimming removed 0 bases at V and 9 bases at J, with 13 bases between. This CDR3 comprises 15 residues.

CDR3 in DNA: TGTGCCACCAGCAGAACCGGGACAGGGACACCCTACGAGCAGTACTTC. It codes for CATSRTGTGTPYEQYF. The rearrangement joins TRBV15 to TRBJ2-7; 9 bases are shared with TRBD1. CDR1 is LNHNV, CDR2 YYDKDF, per germline (reference sequence). V lost 2 bases and J lost 2; bases outside the gene matches: 7. This CDR3 contains 16 residues.

The chain recombines TRBV4-2 with TRBJ2-3, with 8 bases lining up with TRBD2. The J segment lost 0 bases and the V segment lost 1 base, leaving 6 bases of the junction unmatched. The CDR3 length is 17 residues. Germline CDR1 is LGHNA and CDR2 is YNFKEQ. CDR3 bases: TGTGCCAGCAGCCAAGCGAGCGGGAGCACTAGCACAGATACGCAGTATTTT. This codes for CASSQASGSTSTDTQYF.

The chain recombines TRBV7-9 with TRBJ1-4; weak D call: TRBD1 (5 bases). The CDR3 is 16 residues long. Germline V gives CDR1 SEHNR, CDR2 FQNEAQ (reference sequence). Trimming cost V 2 bases and J 1 base, with 11 bases left between them. The CDR3 sequence: CASSLMGGRTNEKLFF. The CDR3 nucleotides read TGTGCCAGCAGCTTAATGGGGGGGAGAACTAATGAAAAACTGTTTTTT. Full variable domain (outside the CDR3, taken from reference TRBV7-9 and TRBJ1-4): DTGVSQNPRHKITKRGQNVTFRCDPISEHNRLYWYRQTLGQGPEFLTYFQNEAQLEKSRLLSDRFSAERPKGSFSTLEIQRTEQGDSAMYLCASSLMGGRTNEKLFFGSGTQLSVL.

The chain couples TRBV6-1 to TRBJ2-5, with 10 bases that match TRBD2. V trimming: 6 bases; J trimming: 5 bases; junction bases outside the gene matches: 3. The CDR3 is 13 amino acids. In germline, CDR1 is MNHNS, CDR2 SASEGT. The CDR3 DNA is TGTGCCAGCAGGGCGGGACTAGCGGAGACCCAGTACTTC. This gives the protein CASRAGLAETQYF.

The chain recombines TRBV4-2 with TRBJ2-3; D is perhaps TRBD1 or TRBD2 (5 bases each). CDR1 LGHNA and CDR2 YNFKEQ come from the germline V gene. Deletions cut 3 bases from V and 1 base from J, with 17 bases between. CDR3 length: 17 residues. CDR3 amino acids: CASSHEKSRDGTDTQYF. The CDR3 DNA reads as TGTGCCAGCAGCCATGAAAAATCCCGGGACGGCACAGATACGCAGTATTTT.

The J gene is TRBJ2-1, the V gene TRBV5-1; the D gene is possibly TRBD2 (5 bases). The germline V gene has CDR1 SGHRS and CDR2 YFSETQ. This CDR3 has 15 amino acids. Deletions cut 0 bases from V and 6 bases from J, with 13 bases between. The CDR3: CASSLAVRGSNEQFF. The CDR3 DNA reads TGCGCCAGCAGCTTGGCAGTGAGAGGGTCCAATGAGCAGTTCTTC.

The genes are TRBV15 and TRBJ2-3, with TRBD1 matching 8 bases. CDR1 is LNHNV, CDR2 YYDKDF, per germline (reference sequence). The CDR3 contains 17 residues. The J segment lost 1 base and the V segment lost 5 bases, leaving 11 bases of the junction unmatched. CDR3 sequence (DNA): TGTGCCACCAGCGGATGGACAGGGCGAGGTGGCACAGATACGCAGTATTTT. This codes for CATSGWTGRGGTDTQYF.

The chain employs TRBV6-6 and TRBJ1-5; D is unclear. The V gene's germline CDR1 is MNHNY and CDR2 SVGAGI (reference sequence). The ends were cut back, 8 bases at V and 3 bases at J, with 2 bases in the middle. CDR3 length: 10 residues. In DNA form, the CDR3 reads TGTGCCAGCGACAATCAGCCCCAGCATTTT. Protein product: CASDNQPQHF.

The chain is built from TRBV5-1 and TRBJ1-4; a weak D match, TRBD1 (5 bases). This CDR3 spans 14 amino acids. Deletions cut 2 bases from V and 8 bases from J, with 13 bases between. Germline CDR1 is SGHRS and CDR2 is YFSETQ. CDR3 sequence: CASSFGQGKEKLFF. The CDR3 DNA sequence: TGCGCCAGCAGCTTTGGGCAGGGAAAAGAAAAACTGTTTTTT.

In this sample, this clone turned up once. The V and J genes are TRBV25-1 and TRBJ1-5; 9 nucleotides match TRBD1. Trimming at V came to 3 bases and at J to 6 bases, leaving 3 bases not matched to a gene. Germline V lookup: CDR1 MGHDK, CDR2 SYGVNS. This CDR3 comprises 14 residues. CDR3 bases: TGTGCCAGCAGTGAGACAGGGGGGGCTCAGCCCCAGCATTTT. It translates to CASSETGGAQPQHF.

This clone has just a few counts. Other nucleotide sequences from this sample produce the same CDR3. The V and J genes are TRBV6-1 and TRBJ1-6, with no clear D. The V and J ends lost 6 bases and 4 bases respectively, with 10 bases between them. Germline CDR1 and CDR2: MNHNS and SASEGT. The CDR3 runs 14 residues. CDR3 protein: CASSAGPYNSPLHF. The CDR3 DNA sequence: TGTGCCAGCAGCGCCGGGCCTTATAATTCACCCCTCCACTTT.

V gene TRBV2 combines with J gene TRBJ2-5; D might be TRBD2 (6 bases). From germline, CDR1 is SNHLY and CDR2 FYNNEI. The V end lost 8 bases, the J end lost 0 bases, and 16 bases lay between the germline ends. The CDR3 extends over 15 amino acids. The CDR3 nucleotides are TGTGCCAGCGAACGGGACTTCAAGTACCAAGAGACCCAGTACTTC. It codes for CASERDFKYQETQYF.

The chain employs TRBV19 and TRBJ1-1, with D hard to call. The CDR3 runs 13 residues. Per germline, CDR1 LNHDA and CDR2 SQIVND (reference sequence). Trimming shortened V by 4 bases and J by 3 bases, and 9 bases separated the two germline ends. CDR3 amino acids: CASSNPGYTEAFF. In nucleotides, the CDR3 is TGTGCCAGTAGTAATCCGGGTTACACTGAAGCTTTCTTT.

The genes are TRBV7-2 and TRBJ2-2; perhaps D is TRBD1 or TRBD2 (5 bases each). Trimming removed 1 base from V and 5 bases from J, with 14 bases in between. This CDR3 region has 16 residues. Germline assignment: CDR1 SGHTA and CDR2 FQGNSA. The CDR3 spells CASSLVGGGSTGELFF. The DNA for the CDR3 is TGTGCCAGCAGCTTAGTAGGTGGGGGTTCGACCGGGGAGCTGTTTTTT.

The chain joins TRBV19 to TRBJ1-1; TRBD1 is a possible D gene (6 bases). The germline CDR1 and CDR2 sequences are LNHDA and SQIVND (reference sequence). The CDR3 runs to 14 residues. Trimming removed 5 bases at V and 0 bases at J, with 10 bases between. The CDR3 spells CASSLQGLNTEAFF. The CDR3 nucleotides are TGTGCCAGTAGTCTACAGGGTCTGAACACTGAAGCTTTCTTT.

This clone was counted once. The chain is built from TRBV5-1 and TRBJ1-1, with D possibly TRBD1 on 5 matching bases. The CDR3 loop spans 15 amino acids. Germline CDR1 and CDR2: SGHRS and YFSETQ. The V and J ends lost 0 bases and 4 bases respectively, with 13 bases between them. In nucleotides, the CDR3 is TGCGCCAGCAGCTTGGTAGGAGGGGACTCCACTGAAGCTTTCTTT. This translates into CASSLVGGDSTEAFF.

This clone was seen only a few times. In DNA, the CDR3 is TGTGCCAGCTCACCACGGGTGGATTACAATGAGCAGTTCTTC. Its translation: CASSPRVDYNEQFF. The V and J genes are TRBV18 and TRBJ2-1; no clear D. The germline V gene has CDR1 KGHSH and CDR2 LQKENI. V was clipped by 1 base and J by 4 bases, with 8 bases between them. The CDR3 covers 14 residues.

This clone was counted only a few times. V usage is TRBV15 and J usage is TRBJ2-7, with D tentatively TRBD1 or TRBD2 (5 bases each). Germline V gives CDR1 LNHNV, CDR2 YYDKDF (reference sequence). This CDR3 comprises 12 residues. The ends were cut back, 8 bases at V and 2 bases at J, with 10 bases in the middle. In DNA, the CDR3 is TGTGCCACCGGGGCGGGCACCTACGAGCAGTACTTC. This codes for CATGAGTYEQYF.

The rearrangement links TRBV5-4 to TRBJ2-7, with TRBD2 matching 10 bases. V lost 4 bases, J lost 7 bases, and 8 bases stayed unmatched. Germline CDR1 SGHNT, CDR2 YYREEE (reference sequence). This CDR3 is built from 14 residues. DNA of the CDR3: TGTGCCAGCAGCCCCAGCGGGGGGGCGAATGAGCAGTACTTC. Its protein product is CASSPSGGANEQYF.

CDR3 sequence (DNA): TGTGCCAGCAGCGTTGGGACCGTAAGGGAGCCCCAGCATTTT. This encodes CASSVGTVREPQHF. The chain couples TRBV9 to TRBJ1-5, with D possibly matching TRBD1 (5 bases). Trimming removed 2 bases from V and 8 bases from J, with 14 bases in between. The CDR3 loop spans 14 amino acids. CDR1 is SGDLS and CDR2 is YYNGEE in the germline V gene. Full variable domain (rest looked up from reference TRBV9 and TRBJ1-5): DSGVTQTPKHLITATGQRVTLRCSPRSGDLSVYWYQQSLDQGLQFLIQYYNGEERAKGNILERFSAQQFPDLHSELNLSSLELGDSALYFCASSVGTVREPQHFGDGTRLSIL.